A single sample is the source of the 11 T cell receptor beta chains below, sequenced in a study of blood T cell repertoires in COVID-19. Profiled with immunoSEQ multiplex PCR; TCRdb holds only in-frame clones, not every one. The data hold fewer than 450,000 clones, with 90% observed a single time. Sequenced sample: PBMCs or T cells enriched from blood (not recorded which). The receptors were gathered from a man aged 18-30 years who had recovered from COVID-19.

This clone was seen only once. This sequence joins TRBV11-3 and TRBJ2-3; TRBD2 aligns across 10 bases. J gave up 7 bases and V 4 bases, and 8 bases lay outside the gene matches. Germline CDR1 is SGHNT and CDR2 is YENEEA. The CDR3 runs 15 residues. In nucleotides, the CDR3 is TGTGCCAGCAGCTCTCGAGCGGGGGGGCAAAATACGCAGTATTTT. Residues: CASSSRAGGQNTQYF.

The chain employs TRBV19 and TRBJ2-1; D may be TRBD2 (6 bases). Germline CDR1 LNHDA, CDR2 SQIVND (reference sequence). The CDR3 runs to 15 residues. V was trimmed by 3 bases and J by 0 bases, leaving 9 bases between them. CDR3 sequence (DNA): TGTGCCAGTAGTATGGCGGGGTCCTCCTACAATGAGCAGTTCTTC. This encodes CASSMAGSSYNEQFF.

The rearrangement joins TRBV7-3 to TRBJ2-3, with 11 bases matching TRBD2. The germline V gene has CDR1 SGHTA and CDR2 FQGTGA. Trimming cost V 5 bases and J 2 bases; bases outside gene matches: 18. The CDR3 totals 20 residues. CDR3 nucleotide sequence: TGTGCCAGCAGCCTCGAGCCTCCTAGCGGGAGGCGAATCATCACAGATACGCAGTATTTT. Translated: CASSLEPPSGRRIITDTQYF.

This clone was recorded only once. Here the CDR3 DNA reads TGTGCCAGCAGTCCAGGGTTCTCCTACGAGCAGTACTTC. This translates into CASSPGFSYEQYF. The rearrangement links TRBV6-5 to TRBJ2-7; perhaps TRBD1 as D (5 bases). Trimming cost V 5 bases and J 0 bases, with 8 bases left between them. Germline V gene data show CDR1 as MNHEY and CDR2 as SVGAGI. The CDR3 runs to 13 residues.

V gene TRBV5-4 combines with J gene TRBJ2-3, with TRBD2 matching 13 bases. CDR3 length: 17 residues. Germline V CDR1 and CDR2: SGHNT, YYREEE (reference sequence). J lost 4 bases, V lost 4 bases, and 9 bases had no gene match. CDR3 in DNA: TGTGCCAGCAGCGAGAGGACTAGCGGGAGTTCGGCAGATACGCAGTATTTT. It specifies CASSERTSGSSADTQYF. Full variable domain (outside the CDR3, taken from reference TRBV5-4 and TRBJ2-3): ETGVTQSPTHLIKTRGQQVTLRCSSQSGHNTVSWYQQALGQGPQFIFQYYREEENGRGNFPPRFSGLQFPNYSSELNVNALELDDSALYLCASSERTSGSSADTQYFGPGTRLTVL.

The count of this clone is one. J is TRBJ1-1 and V is TRBV5-1, with D possibly matching TRBD1 (6 bases). Germline V gene sequence: CDR1 SGHRS, CDR2 YFSETQ. The germline V and J ends were trimmed by 4 bases and 3 bases, with 19 bases remaining between them. The CDR3 totals 16 residues. Here the CDR3 reads CASSPRAGGMHTEAFF. Written as DNA, the CDR3 is TGCGCCAGCAGCCCCCGCGCGGGGGGCATGCACACTGAAGCTTTCTTT.

This chain joins TRBV19 and TRBJ2-7, with 8 positions matching TRBD2. Losses at the gene ends were 3 bases for V and 0 bases for J; bases not matched to a gene: 13. Germline CDR1 reads LNHDA; CDR2 reads SQIVND (reference sequence). The CDR3 consists of 18 residues. The CDR3 is CASSIPLDLAGPSYEQYF. DNA for the CDR3: TGTGCCAGTAGTATCCCCCTCGATCTAGCGGGCCCCTCCTACGAGCAGTACTTC.

The chain joins TRBV24-1 to TRBJ2-3; D call uncertain. This CDR3 has 12 residues. The V gene's germline CDR1 is KGHDR and CDR2 SFDVKD. V was trimmed by 5 bases and J by 4 bases, leaving 6 bases between them. CDR3: CATSALADTQYF. In DNA, the CDR3 is TGTGCCACCAGTGCCCTAGCAGATACGCAGTATTTT.

The V call is TRBV3-1 (or the pseudogene TRBV3-2), the J call TRBJ1-5, with 7 bases that match TRBD1. This CDR3 comprises 13 residues. J gave up 2 bases and V 10 bases, and 5 bases lay outside the gene matches. The germline V gene encodes CDR1 LGHDT and CDR2 YNNKEL (reference sequence). In nucleotides, the CDR3 is TGTGCCACCGGACAGGCGGGCAATCAGCCCCAGCATTTT. It yields the protein CATGQAGNQPQHF.

The chain recombines TRBV27 with TRBJ2-3; 7 positions match TRBD2. CDR1 is MNHEY, CDR2 SMNVEV, per germline (reference sequence). The CDR3 length is 17 residues. V shed 2 bases and J 5 bases; nucleotides not matched to a gene: 13. This CDR3 is CASSLIFGGSKGDTQYF. The CDR3, as DNA: TGTGCCAGCAGTTTAATATTTGGCGGGAGCAAAGGAGATACGCAGTATTTT.

The chain joins TRBV19 to TRBJ1-5, with unresolved D. The V and J ends lost 3 bases and 3 bases respectively, with 12 bases between them. Germline V gene data show CDR1 as LNHDA and CDR2 as SQIVND (reference sequence). The CDR3 loop spans 15 amino acids. In nucleotides, the CDR3 is TGTGCCAGTAGTATTCAGGCCATTTCCAATCAGCCCCAGCATTTT. Protein sequence: CASSIQAISNQPQHF.